What follows are 24 T cell receptor delta chains derived from one specimen sequenced in a study of Vδ1+ human thymocytes. General study points: Thymic TRG and TRD repertoires appeared highly polyclonal, with Gaussian CDR3 length distributions.

No antigen is known for these receptors. RNA was extracted from the cells and then reverse transcribed. Multiplex PCR used pooled V-gene forward primers and a constant-region reverse primer to amplify CDR3s. TCRdb re-called the multiplex PCR reads via CATT. The sample yields tens of thousands of delta-chain clones, roughly 8% seen once. The specimen was Vdelta1+ gamma-delta thymocytes from the thymus. Described subset: FACS-sorted CD3+ TCRalphabeta- TCRVdelta1+ TCRVdelta2- thymocytes. All receptors derive from a child younger than two who had congenital heart surgery.

A few counts support this clone. This sequence joins TRDV1 and TRDJ1, with 13 bases matching TRDD3. The CDR3 loop spans 22 amino acids. Trimming removed 1 base from V and 4 bases from J; junction bases left unmatched: 21. CDR1 and CDR2 (germline): TSWWSYY, QGS. CDR3 region: CALGEPVIPTDWGIREGDKLIF. CDR3 DNA sequence: TGTGCTCTTGGGGAACCTGTCATTCCTACTGACTGGGGGATACGCGAGGGCGATAAACTCATCTTT.

The rearrangement links TRDV1 to TRDJ1, with 12 bases lining up with TRDD3. Germline V CDR1 and CDR2: TSWWSYY, QGS. The V gene end was trimmed by 4 bases and the J gene end by 0 bases; junction bases not matched to a gene: 21. The CDR3 length is 22 residues. Here the CDR3 reads CALGARSLCGVLGDTHTDKLIF. CDR3 nucleotides: TGTGCTCTTGGGGCCCGGTCTTTATGCGGCGTACTGGGGGATACCCACACCGATAAACTCATCTTT.

No V gene was called, though TRDJ1 was called as the J gene; no DNA check was done on the table's D call, TRDD3. The CDR3 covers 15 residues. CDR3 DNA sequence: TGTGCTCTTGGGGAACTGGGGGATGACACCGATAAACTCATCTTT. Translating it yields CALGELGDDTDKLIF.

This clone was seen a handful of times. The V call is TRDV1, the J call TRDJ1; 7 bases line up with TRDD3. CDR3 length equals 18 residues. V dropped 3 bases and J dropped 4; count of bases not matched to a gene: 17. Per the germline V gene, CDR1 is TSWWSYY and CDR2 is QGS. This chain's CDR3 is CALGDLFGGGSRDDKLIF. The CDR3 coding sequence is TGTGCTCTTGGGGATCTCTTTGGCGGGGGATCGAGGGACGATAAACTCATCTTT.

This clone was seen a handful of times. This rearrangement joins TRDV1 to TRDJ1, with 12 bases lining up with TRDD3. V gave up 3 bases and J gave up 2 bases; unmatched junction bases: 19. The CDR3 spans 21 residues. In germline, CDR1 is TSWWSYY, CDR2 QGS. For the CDR3, the DNA is TGTGCTCTTGGGGACCCTCTTCCCTACGTACTGGGGGATACACAAACCGATAAACTCATCTTT. Residues: CALGDPLPYVLGDTQTDKLIF.

The chain recombines TRDV2 with TRDJ2; 8 bases line up with TRDD3. Germline trimming cut 2 bases from V and 1 base from J; bases unmatched to any gene: 11. The CDR3 contains 18 residues. Germline CDR1 is GEAIGNYY and CDR2 is EKD. The CDR3 loop is CACDNGVGDPSLTAQLFF. Written as DNA, the CDR3 is TGTGCCTGTGACAACGGGGTGGGGGATCCGAGTTTGACAGCACAACTCTTCTTT.

By share, this clone counts as medium-sized. The chain is built from TRDV2 and TRDJ1, with D uncertain. Trimming shortened V by 5 bases and J by 8 bases, and 8 bases separated the two germline ends. Germline V lookup: CDR1 GEAIGNYY, CDR2 EKD. The length of the CDR3 is 10 residues. CDR3 residues: CACGCLKLIF. The DNA for the CDR3 is TGTGCCTGTGGCTGCCTAAAACTCATCTTT.

The rearrangement links TRDV1 to TRDJ1; weak D call: TRDD3 (9 bases). Germline V gene sequence: CDR1 TSWWSYY, CDR2 QGS. Deletions cut 4 bases from V and 2 bases from J, with 29 bases between. The CDR3 length is 20 residues. The CDR3 nucleotides are TGTGCTCTTGGGGCCGCCTTCCTAGAAGCTGGGGGATCGGGTACCGATAAACTCATCTTT. Translation: CALGAAFLEAGGSGTDKLIF.

This chain links TRDV1 with TRDJ1; 11 bases match TRDD3. This CDR3 is 21 amino acids long. Germline values: CDR1 TSWWSYY, CDR2 QGS. Trimming took 2 bases from V and 3 from J; bases not matched to a gene: 20. CDR3 sequence (DNA): TGTGCTCTTGGGGAAGCCGTGGGCTACTGGGGGATAATGCGGAGTGCCGATAAACTCATCTTT. Residues: CALGEAVGYWGIMRSADKLIF.

The gene calls are TRDV2 and TRDJ3; D gene ambiguous. The germline gives CDR1 GEAIGNYY, CDR2 EKD. The CDR3 loop spans 21 amino acids. The V and J ends lost 1 base and 0 bases respectively, with 21 bases between them. This CDR3 is CACDTTNTYSPSSWDTRQMFF. The CDR3 DNA follows: TGTGCCTGTGACACGACTAACACATATTCGCCGAGCTCCTGGGACACCCGACAGATGTTTTTC.

There are a few counts of this clone. A read error may account for a junction end that differs from germline. The V gene is TRDV1, the J gene TRDJ1, with TRDD3 identical over 12 bases. Germline-derived CDR1 and CDR2 are TSWWSYY and QGS. The CDR3 is 18 amino acids. CDR3 nucleotide sequence: TGTGCTATTGGGGAACCTTTTCCTCCTGGGGGATACGCGCATAAACTCATCTTT. Encoded protein: CAIGEPFPPGGYAHKLIF.

The V call is TRDV1, the J call TRDJ1, with TRDD2 matching 9 bases. J lost 3 bases, V lost 1 base, and 33 bases had no gene match. CDR3 length equals 25 residues. Per the germline V gene, CDR1 is TSWWSYY and CDR2 is QGS. This chain's CDR3 is CALGEPPPSYGPHRGGGKCPDKLIF. In nucleotides, the CDR3 is TGTGCTCTTGGGGAACCACCTCCTTCCTACGGCCCCCATCGTGGTGGGGGTAAGTGTCCCGATAAACTCATCTTT.

This chain joins TRDV1 and TRDJ1; 8 nucleotides line up with TRDD3. Losses at the gene ends were 2 bases for V and 1 base for J; bases not matched to a gene: 30. This CDR3 contains 24 residues. Germline V lookup: CDR1 TSWWSYY, CDR2 QGS. DNA for the CDR3: TGTGCTCTTGGGGAAGCCTCAAGGGGCTACACCTCCTTGGTACTGGGGGCCACCACCGATAAACTCATCTTT. Its protein product is CALGEASRGYTSLVLGATTDKLIF.

Only a few counts were recorded for this clone. J is TRDJ1 and V is TRDV1; possibly TRDD3 for D (6 bases). V was clipped by 0 bases and J by 2 bases, with 19 bases between them. The CDR3 extends over 18 amino acids. The germline V gene has CDR1 TSWWSYY and CDR2 QGS. CDR3 residues: CALGELLPSPWGTDKLIF. The CDR3 region has the DNA TGTGCTCTTGGGGAACTGCTCCCTAGCCCTTGGGGGACCGATAAACTCATCTTT.

This clone was seen a handful of times. Possible read error: a much larger clone is one base away. This sequence joins TRDV2 and TRDJ2; 7 bases agree with TRDD3. The CDR3 covers 14 residues. Germline V gene lookup returns CDR1 GEAIGNYY and CDR2 EKD. CDR3 sequence: CACDPQGIAAKLFF. The CDR3 DNA is TGTGCCTGTGACCCGCAGGGGATAGCAGCAAAACTCTTCTTT.

In its sample, this clone was seen a few times. The chain couples TRDV1 to TRDJ1; 8 bases line up with TRDD2. The CDR3 contains 16 residues. CDR1 and CDR2 (germline): TSWWSYY, QGS. The J segment lost 8 bases and the V segment lost 5 bases, leaving 16 bases of the junction unmatched. CDR3 in amino acids: CALGIPSSYKTAKLIF. CDR3 DNA sequence: TGTGCTCTTGGGATCCCATCTTCCTACAAGACCGCAAAACTCATCTTT.

The rearrangement links TRDV1 to TRDJ1; the match to TRDD2 covers 9 bases. The J gene, left out of TCRdb, was set here by checking the DNA against germline. The CDR3 spans 18 residues. J was trimmed by 0 bases and V by 4 bases; bases with no gene match: 12. Germline CDR1 is TSWWSYY and CDR2 is QGS. The CDR3 DNA sequence: TGTGCTCTTGGGGTCCCTTCCTACTGGCGCCAAAACACCGATAAACTCATCTTT. This sequence encodes CALGVPSYWRQNTDKLIF.

J is TRDJ1 and V is TRDV1; 9 bases line up with TRDD2. The J gene, left out of TCRdb, was set here by checking the DNA against germline. CDR3 length equals 22 residues. Trimming cost V 3 bases and J 0 bases; bases outside gene matches: 23. Germline V gene lookup returns CDR1 TSWWSYY and CDR2 QGS. DNA for the CDR3: TGTGCTCTTGGGGACACCCCCTTCCTACGGGGCCGAAACCCAAAGTACACCGATAAACTCATCTTT. Residues: CALGDTPFLRGRNPKYTDKLIF.

A single count supports this clone. V gene TRDV1 combines with J gene TRDJ1; 7 bases are shared with TRDD3. No J gene is reported in TCRdb; it was inferred here by comparing the DNA with germline. CDR1 is TSWWSYY and CDR2 is QGS in the germline V gene. The ends lost 3 bases at V and 0 bases at J; junction bases unmatched: 7. CDR3 length equals 16 residues. Here the CDR3 reads CALGDSWGSYTDKLIF. The CDR3 DNA reads as TGTGCTCTTGGGGATTCCTGGGGGTCGTACACCGATAAACTCATCTTT.

There are a few counts of this clone. The genes are TRDV1 and TRDJ1, with a possible D match to TRDD2 (6 bases). V dropped 8 bases and J dropped 1 base, with 14 bases sitting between them. CDR1 and CDR2 (germline): TSWWSYY, QGS. This CDR3 is built from 14 residues. The CDR3 sequence: CALTSSSCTDKLIF. The DNA of the CDR3 is TGTGCTCTTACATCTTCCTCCTGCACCGATAAACTCATCTTT.

This clone was seen a few times. V gene TRDV1 combines with J gene TRDJ1; 10 bases map to TRDD3. The V segment lost 3 bases and the J segment 0 bases; nucleotides outside the gene matches: 16. The CDR3 contains 20 residues. Germline lookup yields CDR1 TSWWSYY and CDR2 QGS. CDR3 DNA sequence: TGTGCTCTTGGGGAGATTACTGGGGGATCCAAAACCCAGTACACCGATAAACTCATCTTT. It yields the protein CALGEITGGSKTQYTDKLIF.

The chain carries TRDV1 and TRDJ1; a possible D gene is TRDD3 (6 bases). Trimming cost V 1 base and J 1 base, with 25 bases left between them. This CDR3 spans 20 amino acids. From germline, CDR1 is TSWWSYY and CDR2 QGS. CDR3 coding DNA: TGTGCTCTTGGGGAACCCCCTGTAGTTCAGGGGGGGAGGTGCACCGATAAACTCATCTTT. It encodes CALGEPPVVQGGRCTDKLIF.

To note about this clone: The sample has other DNA sequences that encode this CDR3 too. The chain is built from TRDV1 and TRDJ1; D ambiguous. The germline gives CDR1 TSWWSYY, CDR2 QGS. The CDR3 is made up of 13 amino acids. V dropped 3 bases and J dropped 0 bases, with 5 bases sitting between them. DNA of the CDR3: TGTGCTCTTGGGGAGGGGTACACCGATAAACTCATCTTT. Amino acid sequence: CALGEGYTDKLIF.

This clone was detected only a few times. This chain connects TRDV2 to TRDJ1; no firm D call. This CDR3 has 18 amino acids. The germline V gene has CDR1 GEAIGNYY and CDR2 EKD. V lost 1 base and J 0 bases, leaving 20 bases between the germline ends. In DNA, the CDR3 is TGTGCCTGTGACACTCCCCTGTGTTTTACGCCAAACACCGATAAACTCATCTTT. Residues: CACDTPLCFTPNTDKLIF.